A selection of T cell receptor beta chains follows, all from one sample in a study of blood T cell repertoires in COVID-19. Measured with immunoSEQ multiplex PCR; TCRdb has only the in-frame clones, and not every one. The sample lists under 300,000 clones, about four fifths occurring once. Source material: peripheral blood. The origin of the receptors is a woman aged 18-30 years with acute or convalescent COVID-19. Each CDR3 is given with its conserved first and last residue. Fields, in order: V gene, clone size, D gene, J gene, CDR3 protein, CDR3 DNA. The D gene is left open where the match is weak. Size tells how often a clone was seen (once, few, many) or the class of an expanded clone, and some rows leave it out.

V gene: TRBV19
clone size: -
D gene: TRBD2
J gene: TRBJ2-4
CDR3 protein: CASSPTRAGVGASAKNIQYF
CDR3 DNA: TGTGCCAGTAGTCCAACTCGAGCGGGAGTTGGGGCTAGCGCCAAAAACATTCAGTACTTC

V gene: TRBV11-2
clone size: -
D gene: TRBD2
J gene: TRBJ2-3
CDR3 protein: CASSLVTGGRGTQYF
CDR3 DNA: TGTGCCAGCAGCTTAGTCACGGGCGGGAGGGGGACGCAGTATTTT

V gene: TRBV25-1
clone size: many
D gene: -
J gene: TRBJ2-3
CDR3 protein: CASSESGTQYF
CDR3 DNA: TGTGCCAGCAGTGAGTCGGGTACGCAGTATTTT

V gene: TRBV19
clone size: -
D gene: -
J gene: TRBJ2-3
CDR3 protein: CASSIVQASTDTQYF
CDR3 DNA: TGTGCCAGTAGTATAGTCCAGGCCAGCACAGATACGCAGTATTTT

V gene: TRBV19
clone size: -
D gene: -
J gene: TRBJ1-1
CDR3 protein: CASQVAPNTEAFF
CDR3 DNA: TGTGCCAGTCAGGTTGCCCCGAACACTGAAGCTTTCTTT

V gene: TRBV5-1
clone size: -
D gene: TRBD1
J gene: TRBJ1-1
CDR3 protein: CASSIGTGGEAFF
CDR3 DNA: TGCGCCAGCAGCATCGGGACAGGGGGTGAAGCTTTCTTT

V gene: TRBV21-1
clone size: -
D gene: -
J gene: TRBJ1-6
CDR3 protein: CASGRSSGTPNSPLHF
CDR3 DNA: TGTGCCAGCGGTCGCTCCTCCGGGACACCGAATTCACCCCTCCACTTT

V gene: TRBV12-3/TRBV12-4
clone size: -
D gene: -
J gene: TRBJ1-1
CDR3 protein: CASSLWNTEAFF
CDR3 DNA: TGTGCCAGCAGCCTGTGGAACACTGAAGCTTTCTTT

V gene: TRBV5-1
clone size: -
D gene: -
J gene: TRBJ2-5
CDR3 protein: CASSLGGGLQETQYF
CDR3 DNA: TGCGCCAGCAGCTTGGGTGGGGGCCTACAAGAGACCCAGTACTTC

V gene: TRBV3-1/TRBV3-2
clone size: -
D gene: -
J gene: TRBJ1-5
CDR3 protein: CASSQDGGAFNQPQHF
CDR3 DNA: TGTGCCAGCAGCCAAGACGGTGGGGCTTTCAATCAGCCCCAGCATTTT

V gene: TRBV30
clone size: -
D gene: TRBD1
J gene: TRBJ1-6
CDR3 protein: CAWSWPGTGGSPLHF
CDR3 DNA: TGTGCCTGGAGTTGGCCCGGGACAGGGGGTTCACCCCTCCACTTT

V gene: TRBV19
clone size: once
D gene: TRBD2
J gene: TRBJ2-1
CDR3 protein: CASSYPGLGGSNEQFF
CDR3 DNA: TGTGCCAGTAGTTATCCCGGCCTGGGCGGGAGCAATGAGCAGTTCTTC

V gene: TRBV19
clone size: -
D gene: -
J gene: TRBJ2-2
CDR3 protein: CASSPRGVAADTGELFF
CDR3 DNA: TGTGCCAGTAGTCCTCGGGGAGTAGCGGCCGACACCGGGGAGCTGTTTTTT

V gene: TRBV11-3
clone size: -
D gene: TRBD2
J gene: TRBJ2-1
CDR3 protein: CASSSGLDYNEQFF
CDR3 DNA: TGTGCCAGCAGCTCCGGACTAGATTACAATGAGCAGTTCTTC

V gene: TRBV6-5
clone size: few
D gene: -
J gene: TRBJ1-1
CDR3 protein: CAASGFKTEAFF
CDR3 DNA: TGTGCCGCGTCAGGGTTTAAAACTGAAGCTTTCTTT

V gene: TRBV27
clone size: -
D gene: TRBD1
J gene: TRBJ2-7
CDR3 protein: CASSLWGTGGSEQYF
CDR3 DNA: TGTGCCAGCAGTCTCTGGGGGACAGGGGGGAGCGAGCAGTACTTC

V gene: TRBV7-9
clone size: -
D gene: TRBD1
J gene: TRBJ2-5
CDR3 protein: CASSETGGSGTQYF
CDR3 DNA: TGTGCCAGCAGCGAGACAGGGGGCTCGGGGACCCAGTACTTC

V gene: TRBV13
clone size: -
D gene: -
J gene: TRBJ2-3
CDR3 protein: CASSPPTGTDTQYF
CDR3 DNA: TGTGCCAGCAGCCCCCCCACAGGGACAGATACGCAGTATTTT

V gene: TRBV25-1
clone size: -
D gene: TRBD1
J gene: TRBJ1-2
CDR3 protein: CASSDDRGEGYTF
CDR3 DNA: TGTGCCAGCAGTGATGACAGGGGGGAAGGCTACACCTTC

V gene: TRBV15
clone size: -
D gene: TRBD1
J gene: TRBJ1-1
CDR3 protein: CATSREGTGVRAFF
CDR3 DNA: TGTGCCACCAGCAGAGAAGGGACAGGGGTGCGGGCTTTCTTT

V gene: TRBV19
clone size: once
D gene: TRBD1
J gene: TRBJ2-5
CDR3 protein: CASSPKGAGLQETQYF
CDR3 DNA: TGTGCCAGTAGCCCGAAGGGGGCGGGCCTCCAAGAGACCCAGTACTTC

V gene: TRBV28
clone size: -
D gene: TRBD1
J gene: TRBJ1-1
CDR3 protein: CASSPRQGSGAFF
CDR3 DNA: TGTGCCAGCAGTCCGCGACAGGGTTCGGGCGCTTTCTTT

V gene: TRBV10-3
clone size: many
D gene: -
J gene: TRBJ2-7
CDR3 protein: CAISVGESSYEQYF
CDR3 DNA: TGTGCCATCAGTGTTGGGGAGAGCTCCTACGAGCAGTACTTC

V gene: TRBV6-6
clone size: -
D gene: -
J gene: TRBJ1-2
CDR3 protein: CASTRLIGQTVYGYTF
CDR3 DNA: TGTGCCAGCACTCGTTTGATCGGACAGACAGTCTATGGCTACACCTTC

V gene: TRBV12-5
clone size: once
D gene: TRBD2
J gene: TRBJ2-1
CDR3 protein: CASGLGLAGAINEQFF
CDR3 DNA: TGTGCTAGTGGTTTGGGACTAGCGGGGGCCATCAATGAGCAGTTCTTC

V gene: TRBV27
clone size: few
D gene: -
J gene: TRBJ2-7
CDR3 protein: CASSLRIQGTYEQYF
CDR3 DNA: TGTGCCAGCAGTTTACGAATTCAGGGGACCTACGAGCAGTACTTC

V gene: TRBV28
clone size: -
D gene: -
J gene: TRBJ2-3
CDR3 protein: CASSLRYTQYF
CDR3 DNA: TGTGCCAGCAGCCTACGGTATACGCAGTATTTT

V gene: TRBV7-9
clone size: -
D gene: TRBD2
J gene: TRBJ2-2
CDR3 protein: CASSRSGSSTGELFF
CDR3 DNA: TGTGCCAGCAGCCGTAGCGGGAGTAGCACCGGGGAGCTGTTTTTT

V gene: TRBV27
clone size: once
D gene: TRBD2
J gene: TRBJ2-7
CDR3 protein: CASSSGLAVYEQYF
CDR3 DNA: TGTGCCAGCAGTAGCGGACTAGCGGTCTACGAGCAGTACTTC

V gene: TRBV4-2
clone size: -
D gene: TRBD2
J gene: TRBJ2-2
CDR3 protein: CASSQDGLAGYGGELFF
CDR3 DNA: TGTGCCAGCAGCCAAGATGGGCTAGCGGGATACGGCGGGGAGCTGTTTTTT

V gene: TRBV6-1
clone size: -
D gene: -
J gene: TRBJ1-2
CDR3 protein: CASSEDRDGGYTF
CDR3 DNA: TGTGCCAGCAGTGAAGACAGAGACGGTGGCTACACCTTC

V gene: TRBV4-3
clone size: -
D gene: -
J gene: TRBJ2-7
CDR3 protein: CASSQGTGEYYEQYF
CDR3 DNA: TGCGCCAGCAGCCAGGGGACGGGGGAATACTACGAGCAGTACTTC

V gene: TRBV28
clone size: -
D gene: TRBD1
J gene: TRBJ1-2
CDR3 protein: CASRLGTGGNYGYTF
CDR3 DNA: TGTGCCAGCAGACTCGGGACAGGGGGGAACTATGGCTACACCTTC

V gene: TRBV15
clone size: few
D gene: -
J gene: TRBJ2-5
CDR3 protein: CATSRDRWETQYF
CDR3 DNA: TGTGCCACCAGCAGAGATCGGTGGGAGACCCAGTACTTC

V gene: TRBV12-5
clone size: -
D gene: TRBD2
J gene: TRBJ2-5
CDR3 protein: CASALAGGQTQYF
CDR3 DNA: TGTGCTAGTGCCCTAGCGGGAGGGCAGACCCAGTACTTC

V gene: TRBV4-3
clone size: -
D gene: TRBD1
J gene: TRBJ2-3
CDR3 protein: CASSRTSGTGGWADTQYF
CDR3 DNA: TGCGCCAGCAGCCGAACCTCCGGGACAGGGGGCTGGGCAGATACGCAGTATTTT

V gene: TRBV9
clone size: -
D gene: TRBD1
J gene: TRBJ2-5
CDR3 protein: CASSVTGGRETQYF
CDR3 DNA: TGTGCCAGCAGCGTTACAGGGGGGCGGGAGACCCAGTACTTC

V gene: TRBV27
clone size: -
D gene: TRBD1
J gene: TRBJ2-7
CDR3 protein: CASSLSGTGNYEQYF
CDR3 DNA: TGTGCCAGCAGTCTATCCGGGACAGGGAACTACGAGCAGTACTTC

V gene: TRBV6-6
clone size: -
D gene: -
J gene: TRBJ2-7
CDR3 protein: CASSRGTHEQYF
CDR3 DNA: TGTGCCAGCAGCAGAGGAACCCACGAGCAGTACTTC

V gene: TRBV14
clone size: -
D gene: -
J gene: TRBJ1-3
CDR3 protein: CASSKSGQGSSGNTIYF
CDR3 DNA: TGTGCCAGCAGTAAAAGCGGCCAGGGGAGCTCTGGAAACACCATATATTTT

V gene: TRBV27
clone size: -
D gene: TRBD1
J gene: TRBJ2-1
CDR3 protein: CASTSGTGVNEQFF
CDR3 DNA: TGTGCCAGCACGTCCGGGACAGGGGTCAATGAGCAGTTCTTC

V gene: TRBV3-1/TRBV3-2
clone size: -
D gene: TRBD1
J gene: TRBJ1-6
CDR3 protein: CASTRDSNSPLHF
CDR3 DNA: TGTGCCAGCACCAGGGACAGTAATTCACCCCTCCACTTT

V gene: TRBV18
clone size: -
D gene: TRBD1
J gene: TRBJ2-7
CDR3 protein: CASSLRTGKGEQYF
CDR3 DNA: TGTGCCAGCTCACTTCGGACAGGGAAGGGCGAGCAGTACTTC

V gene: TRBV11-2
clone size: -
D gene: -
J gene: TRBJ2-7
CDR3 protein: CASSLASGVYEQYF
CDR3 DNA: TGTGCCAGCAGCTTGGCCAGCGGAGTCTACGAGCAGTACTTC

V gene: TRBV12-3/TRBV12-4
clone size: -
D gene: -
J gene: TRBJ1-1
CDR3 protein: CASHGGVTTEAFF
CDR3 DNA: TGTGCCAGCCATGGGGGGGTAACGACTGAAGCTTTCTTT

V gene: TRBV11-2
clone size: few
D gene: TRBD1
J gene: TRBJ2-7
CDR3 protein: CASSLVGQGYEQYF
CDR3 DNA: TGTGCCAGCAGCTTAGTCGGACAGGGCTACGAGCAGTACTTC

V gene: TRBV27
clone size: -
D gene: TRBD2
J gene: TRBJ2-5
CDR3 protein: CASSRPGLAGEETQYF
CDR3 DNA: TGTGCCAGCAGTCGACCGGGACTAGCGGGAGAAGAGACCCAGTACTTC

V gene: TRBV7-6
clone size: -
D gene: -
J gene: TRBJ1-6
CDR3 protein: CASSQTVDAGNSPLHF
CDR3 DNA: TGTGCCAGCAGCCAGACTGTAGATGCGGGGAATTCACCCCTCCACTTT

V gene: TRBV6-5
clone size: -
D gene: -
J gene: TRBJ1-4
CDR3 protein: CASSASGEKLFF
CDR3 DNA: TGTGCCAGCAGCGCCTCGGGGGAAAAACTGTTTTTT

V gene: TRBV7-8
clone size: -
D gene: TRBD1
J gene: TRBJ1-6
CDR3 protein: CASSSERQGNSPLHF
CDR3 DNA: TGTGCCAGCAGCTCAGAAAGACAGGGCAATTCACCCCTCCACTTT

V gene: TRBV3-1/TRBV3-2
clone size: once
D gene: -
J gene: TRBJ1-2
CDR3 protein: CASSPGQSGAYGYTF
CDR3 DNA: TGTGCCAGCAGCCCAGGACAGTCAGGGGCCTATGGCTACACCTTC

V gene: TRBV6-6
clone size: -
D gene: TRBD1
J gene: TRBJ1-1
CDR3 protein: CASSYPDRAGVEAFF
CDR3 DNA: TGTGCCAGCAGTTATCCCGACAGGGCAGGGGTTGAAGCTTTCTTT

V gene: TRBV19
clone size: few
D gene: -
J gene: TRBJ1-5
CDR3 protein: CASSSRGLASNQPQHF
CDR3 DNA: TGTGCCAGTAGTTCCAGGGGTCTCGCTAGCAATCAGCCCCAGCATTTT

V gene: TRBV10-3
clone size: -
D gene: TRBD2
J gene: TRBJ2-2
CDR3 protein: CAIAQWEGGTGELFF
CDR3 DNA: TGTGCCATTGCGCAATGGGAGGGTGGTACCGGGGAGCTGTTTTTT

V gene: TRBV10-3
clone size: -
D gene: -
J gene: TRBJ1-2
CDR3 protein: CAISDGPDKTNYGYTF
CDR3 DNA: TGTGCCATCAGCGATGGGCCCGACAAGACTAACTATGGCTACACCTTC

V gene: TRBV5-1
clone size: -
D gene: TRBD1
J gene: TRBJ2-7
CDR3 protein: CASGQGYRAGEQYF
CDR3 DNA: TGCGCCAGCGGACAGGGGTACCGGGCCGGCGAGCAGTACTTC

V gene: TRBV10-1
clone size: few
D gene: TRBD2
J gene: TRBJ2-7
CDR3 protein: CASSVLAENPPEAYEQYF
CDR3 DNA: TGCGCCAGCAGTGTACTAGCGGAGAATCCCCCCGAAGCCTACGAGCAGTACTTC

V gene: TRBV15
clone size: -
D gene: -
J gene: TRBJ1-6
CDR3 protein: CATSSPDSPLHF
CDR3 DNA: TGTGCCACCAGCAGCCCCGATTCACCCCTCCACTTT

V gene: TRBV28
clone size: -
D gene: -
J gene: TRBJ1-6
CDR3 protein: CATRFPNSPLHF
CDR3 DNA: TGTGCCACACGGTTCCCTAATTCACCCCTCCACTTT

V gene: TRBV5-8
clone size: -
D gene: TRBD1
J gene: TRBJ2-2
CDR3 protein: CASSRLRTGVTGELFF
CDR3 DNA: TGTGCCAGCAGCAGACTACGGACAGGGGTAACCGGGGAGCTGTTTTTT